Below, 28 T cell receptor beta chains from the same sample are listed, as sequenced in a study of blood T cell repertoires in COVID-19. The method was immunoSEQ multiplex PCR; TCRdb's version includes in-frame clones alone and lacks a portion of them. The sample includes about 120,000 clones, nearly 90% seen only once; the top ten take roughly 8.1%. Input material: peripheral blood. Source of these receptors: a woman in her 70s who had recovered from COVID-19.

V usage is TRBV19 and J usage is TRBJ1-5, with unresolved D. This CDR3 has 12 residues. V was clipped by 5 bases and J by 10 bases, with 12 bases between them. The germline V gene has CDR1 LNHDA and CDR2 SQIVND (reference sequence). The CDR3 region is CASSVGRGPQHF. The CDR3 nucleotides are TGTGCCAGTAGTGTAGGGCGAGGCCCCCAGCATTTT. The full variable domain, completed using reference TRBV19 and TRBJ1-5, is DGGITQSPKYLFRKEGQNVTLSCEQNLNHDAMYWYRQDPGQGLRLIYYSQIVNDFQKGDIAEGYSVSREKKESFPLTVTSAQKNPTAFYLCASSVGRGPQHFGDGTRLSIL.

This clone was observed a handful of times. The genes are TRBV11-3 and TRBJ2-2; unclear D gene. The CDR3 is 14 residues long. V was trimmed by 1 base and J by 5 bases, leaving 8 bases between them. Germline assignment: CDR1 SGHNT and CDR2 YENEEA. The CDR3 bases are TGTGCCAGCAGCTTAGTGCCGAGAACCGGGGAGCTGTTTTTT. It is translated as CASSLVPRTGELFF.

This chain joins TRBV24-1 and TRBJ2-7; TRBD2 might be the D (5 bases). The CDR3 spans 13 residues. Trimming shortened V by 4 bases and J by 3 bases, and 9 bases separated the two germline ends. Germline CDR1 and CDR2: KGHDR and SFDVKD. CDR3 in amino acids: CATSDTLGYEQYF. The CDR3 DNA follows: TGTGCCACCAGTGACACACTAGGCTACGAGCAGTACTTC.

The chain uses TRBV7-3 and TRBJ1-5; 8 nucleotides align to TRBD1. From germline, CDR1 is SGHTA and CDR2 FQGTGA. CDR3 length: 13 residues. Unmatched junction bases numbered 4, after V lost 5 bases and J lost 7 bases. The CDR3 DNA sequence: TGTGCCAGCAGCCCAGGGACAGGACAGCCCCAGCATTTT. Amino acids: CASSPGTGQPQHF.

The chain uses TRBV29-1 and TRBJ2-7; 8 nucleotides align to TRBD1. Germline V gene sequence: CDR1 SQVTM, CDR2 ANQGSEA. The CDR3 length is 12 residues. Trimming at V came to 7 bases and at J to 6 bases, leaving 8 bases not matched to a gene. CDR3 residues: CSGGGQGREQYF. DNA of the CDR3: TGCAGCGGAGGCGGACAGGGACGCGAGCAGTACTTC.

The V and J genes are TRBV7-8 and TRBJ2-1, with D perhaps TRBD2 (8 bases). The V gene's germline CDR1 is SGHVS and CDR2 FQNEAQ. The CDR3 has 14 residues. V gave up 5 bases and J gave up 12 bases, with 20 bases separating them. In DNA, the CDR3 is TGTGCCAGCAGCCCTAGGGGGCGCAGCGGGGGGCAGTTCTTC. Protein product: CASSPRGRSGGQFF.

For the CDR3, the DNA is TGTGCCAGCAGCTTTATTCCGGCTGAAGCTTTCTTT. Its protein is CASSFIPAEAFF. The V gene is TRBV7-9, the J gene TRBJ1-1, with D uncertain. The germline CDR1 and CDR2 sequences are SEHNR and FQNEAQ (reference sequence). V gave up 3 bases and J gave up 6 bases, with 8 bases separating them. The CDR3 spans 12 residues.

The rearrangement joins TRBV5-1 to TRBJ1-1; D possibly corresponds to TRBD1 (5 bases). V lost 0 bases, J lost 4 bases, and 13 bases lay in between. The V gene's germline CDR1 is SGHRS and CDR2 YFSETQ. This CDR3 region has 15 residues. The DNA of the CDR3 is TGCGCCAGCAGCTTGGTTCCCAGGGAGGGCACTGAAGCTTTCTTT. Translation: CASSLVPREGTEAFF.

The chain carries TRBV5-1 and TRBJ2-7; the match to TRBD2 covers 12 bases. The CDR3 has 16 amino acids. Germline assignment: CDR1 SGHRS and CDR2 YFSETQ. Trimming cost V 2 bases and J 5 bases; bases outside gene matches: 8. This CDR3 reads CASSFAPSGRVHEQYF. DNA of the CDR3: TGCGCCAGCAGCTTCGCACCTAGCGGGAGGGTCCACGAGCAGTACTTC.

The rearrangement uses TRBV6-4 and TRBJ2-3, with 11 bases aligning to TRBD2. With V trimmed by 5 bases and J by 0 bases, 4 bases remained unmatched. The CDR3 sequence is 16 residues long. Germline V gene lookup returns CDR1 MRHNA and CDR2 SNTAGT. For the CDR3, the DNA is TGTGCCAGCAGTTTGACTAGCGGGGTTAGCACAGATACGCAGTATTTT. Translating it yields CASSLTSGVSTDTQYF.

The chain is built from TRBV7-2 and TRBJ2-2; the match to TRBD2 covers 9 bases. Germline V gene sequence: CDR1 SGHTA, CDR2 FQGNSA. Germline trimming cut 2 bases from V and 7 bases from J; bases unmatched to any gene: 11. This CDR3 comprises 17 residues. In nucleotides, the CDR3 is TGTGCCAGCAGCTTACGGCTAGCGGGACCGAAGCACGGGGAGCTGTTTTTT. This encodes CASSLRLAGPKHGELFF.

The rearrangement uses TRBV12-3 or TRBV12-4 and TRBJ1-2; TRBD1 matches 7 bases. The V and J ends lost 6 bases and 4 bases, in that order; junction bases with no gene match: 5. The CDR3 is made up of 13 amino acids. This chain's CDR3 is CASRMDRIYGYTF. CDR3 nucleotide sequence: TGTGCCAGCAGAATGGACAGGATCTATGGCTACACCTTC.

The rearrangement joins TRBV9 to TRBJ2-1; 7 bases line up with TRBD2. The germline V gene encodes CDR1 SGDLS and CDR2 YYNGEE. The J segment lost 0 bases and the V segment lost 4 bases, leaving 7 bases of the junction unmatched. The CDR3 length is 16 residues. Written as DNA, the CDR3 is TGTGCCAGCAGCCACCTTTGGGGGGGCTCCTACAATGAGCAGTTCTTC. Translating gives CASSHLWGGSYNEQFF.

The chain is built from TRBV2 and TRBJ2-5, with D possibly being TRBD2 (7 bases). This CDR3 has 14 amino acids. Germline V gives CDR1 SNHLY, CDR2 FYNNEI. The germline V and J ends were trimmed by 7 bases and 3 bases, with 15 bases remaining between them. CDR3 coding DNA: TGTGCCAGCATCCCAAGCGGGGACAAAGAGACCCAGTACTTC. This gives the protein CASIPSGDKETQYF.

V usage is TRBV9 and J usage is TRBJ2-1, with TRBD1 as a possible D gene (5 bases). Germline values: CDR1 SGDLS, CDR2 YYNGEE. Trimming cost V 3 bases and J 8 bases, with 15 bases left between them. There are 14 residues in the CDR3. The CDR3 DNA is TGTGCCAGCAGCGGGACACCAAGTCGGGATGAGCAGTTCTTC. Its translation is CASSGTPSRDEQFF. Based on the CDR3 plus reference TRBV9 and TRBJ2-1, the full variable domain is DSGVTQTPKHLITATGQRVTLRCSPRSGDLSVYWYQQSLDQGLQFLIQYYNGEERAKGNILERFSAQQFPDLHSELNLSSLELGDSALYFCASSGTPSRDEQFFGPGTRLTVL.

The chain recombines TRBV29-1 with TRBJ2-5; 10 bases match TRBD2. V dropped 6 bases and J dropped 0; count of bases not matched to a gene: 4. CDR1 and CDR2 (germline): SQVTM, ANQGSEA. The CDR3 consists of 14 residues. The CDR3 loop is CSVERGGDQETQYF. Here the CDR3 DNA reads TGCAGCGTGGAGCGGGGGGGCGACCAAGAGACCCAGTACTTC.

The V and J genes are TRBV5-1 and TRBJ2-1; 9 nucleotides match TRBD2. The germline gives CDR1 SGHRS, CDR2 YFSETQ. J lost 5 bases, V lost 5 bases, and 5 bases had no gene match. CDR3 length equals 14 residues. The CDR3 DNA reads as TGCGCCAGCAGACCCGGGACTAGCAACAATGAGCAGTTCTTC. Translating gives CASRPGTSNNEQFF.

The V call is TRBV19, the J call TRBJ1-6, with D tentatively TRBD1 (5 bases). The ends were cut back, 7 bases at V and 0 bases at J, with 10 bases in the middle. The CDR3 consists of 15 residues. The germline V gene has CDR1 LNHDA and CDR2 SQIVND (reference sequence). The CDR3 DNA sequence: TGTGCCAGTACCGTGGGGCTCTCCTATAATTCACCCCTCCACTTT. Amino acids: CASTVGLSYNSPLHF.

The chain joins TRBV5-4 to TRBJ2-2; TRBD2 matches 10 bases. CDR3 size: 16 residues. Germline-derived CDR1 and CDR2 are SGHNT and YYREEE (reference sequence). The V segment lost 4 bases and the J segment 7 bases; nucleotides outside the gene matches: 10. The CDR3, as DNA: TGTGCCAGCAGCGTCCAGAGCGGGGGGGCCTACGGGGAGCTGTTTTTT. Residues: CASSVQSGGAYGELFF.

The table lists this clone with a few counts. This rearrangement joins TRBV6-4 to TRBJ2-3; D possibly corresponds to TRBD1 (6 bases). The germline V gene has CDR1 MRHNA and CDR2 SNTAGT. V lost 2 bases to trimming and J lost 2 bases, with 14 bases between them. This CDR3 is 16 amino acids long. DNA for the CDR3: TGTGCCAGCAGTGACCGAACAGGGTTCCACACAGATACGCAGTATTTT. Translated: CASSDRTGFHTDTQYF.

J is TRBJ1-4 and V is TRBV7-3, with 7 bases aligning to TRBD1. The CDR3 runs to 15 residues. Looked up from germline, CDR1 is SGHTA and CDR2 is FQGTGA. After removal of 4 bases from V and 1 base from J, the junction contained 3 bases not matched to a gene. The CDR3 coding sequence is TGTGCCAGCAGCTCCCGACAGGGAACTAATGAAAAACTGTTTTTT. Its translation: CASSSRQGTNEKLFF.

As DNA, the CDR3 is TGTGCCAGTAGTATTGAAGCAGGGGGCTACGAGCAGTACTTC. Translation: CASSIEAGGYEQYF. The V gene is TRBV19, the J gene TRBJ2-7; TRBD1 agrees at 7 bases. Per the germline V gene, CDR1 is LNHDA and CDR2 is SQIVND (reference sequence). V gave up 3 bases and J gave up 3 bases; unmatched junction bases: 5. The CDR3 is 14 residues long.

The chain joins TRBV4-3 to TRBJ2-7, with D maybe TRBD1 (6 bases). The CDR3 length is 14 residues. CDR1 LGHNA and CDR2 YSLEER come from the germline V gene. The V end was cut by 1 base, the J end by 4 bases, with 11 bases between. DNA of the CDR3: TGCGCCAGCAGCCAAGGCTCGCAGGGGTACGAGCAGTACTTC. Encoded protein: CASSQGSQGYEQYF.

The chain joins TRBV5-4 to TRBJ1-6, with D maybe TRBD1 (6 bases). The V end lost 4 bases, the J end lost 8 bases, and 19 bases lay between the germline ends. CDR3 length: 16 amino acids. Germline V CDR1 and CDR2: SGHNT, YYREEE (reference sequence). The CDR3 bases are TGTGCCAGCAGCCGCGGGGGGGCGCGGGGGGATTCACCCCTCCACTTT. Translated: CASSRGGARGDSPLHF.

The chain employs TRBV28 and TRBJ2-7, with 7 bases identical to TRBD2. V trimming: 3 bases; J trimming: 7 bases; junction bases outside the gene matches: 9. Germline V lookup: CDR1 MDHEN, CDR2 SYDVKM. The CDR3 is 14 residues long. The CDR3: CASSLRTRLGEQYF. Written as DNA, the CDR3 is TGTGCCAGCAGTTTGCGGACTAGGCTCGGAGAGCAGTACTTC.

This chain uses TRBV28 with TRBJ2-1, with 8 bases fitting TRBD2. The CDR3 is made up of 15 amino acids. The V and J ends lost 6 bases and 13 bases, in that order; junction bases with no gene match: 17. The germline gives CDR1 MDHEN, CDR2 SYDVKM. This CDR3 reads CASSPRTSPLTTQFF. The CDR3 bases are TGTGCCAGCAGCCCCCGGACTAGCCCCCTTACGACTCAGTTCTTC.

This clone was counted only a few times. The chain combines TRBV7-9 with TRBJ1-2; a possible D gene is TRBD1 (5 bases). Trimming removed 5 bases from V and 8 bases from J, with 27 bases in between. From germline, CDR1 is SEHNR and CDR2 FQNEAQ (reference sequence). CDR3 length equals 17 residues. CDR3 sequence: CASSSMTTDLIRYGYTF. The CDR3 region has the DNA TGTGCCAGCAGCAGTATGACGACAGATTTAATAAGATACGGCTACACCTTC.

CDR3 in amino acids: CASSPSQGAHGETQYF. Here the CDR3 DNA reads TGTGCCAGCTCACCTTCACAGGGGGCGCATGGGGAGACCCAGTACTTC. The V call is TRBV18, the J call TRBJ2-5; TRBD1 matches at 9 bases. The CDR3 is 16 amino acids. J was trimmed by 5 bases and V by 3 bases; bases with no gene match: 10. Germline CDR1 reads KGHSH; CDR2 reads LQKENI.